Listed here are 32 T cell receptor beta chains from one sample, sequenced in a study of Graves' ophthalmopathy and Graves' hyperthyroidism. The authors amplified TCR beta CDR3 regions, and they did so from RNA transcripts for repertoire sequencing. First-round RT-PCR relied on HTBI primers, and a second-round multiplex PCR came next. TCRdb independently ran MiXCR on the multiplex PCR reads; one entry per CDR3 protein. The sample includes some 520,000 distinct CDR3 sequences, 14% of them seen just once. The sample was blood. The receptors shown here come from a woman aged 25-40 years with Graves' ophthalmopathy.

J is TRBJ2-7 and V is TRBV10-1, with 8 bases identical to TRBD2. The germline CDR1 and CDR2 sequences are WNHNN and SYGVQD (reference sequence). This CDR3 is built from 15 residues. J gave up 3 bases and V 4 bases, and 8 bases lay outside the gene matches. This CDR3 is CASSAYRGGLYEQYF. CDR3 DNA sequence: TGCGCCAGCAGTGCCTATCGGGGGGGCCTCTACGAGCAGTACTTC.

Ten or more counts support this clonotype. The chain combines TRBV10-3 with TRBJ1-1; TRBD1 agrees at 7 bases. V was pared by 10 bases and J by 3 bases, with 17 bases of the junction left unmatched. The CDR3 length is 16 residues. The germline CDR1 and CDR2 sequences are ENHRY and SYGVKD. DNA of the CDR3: TGTGCCACCATTGGGGACAGTGTCAGGGGTGACACTGAAGCTTTCTTT. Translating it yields CATIGDSVRGDTEAFF.

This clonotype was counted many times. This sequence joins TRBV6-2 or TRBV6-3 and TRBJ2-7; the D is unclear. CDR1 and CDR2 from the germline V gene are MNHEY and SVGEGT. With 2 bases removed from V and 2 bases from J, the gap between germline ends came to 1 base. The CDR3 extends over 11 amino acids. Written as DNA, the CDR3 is TGTGCCAGCAGTTACCCCTACGAGCAGTACTTC. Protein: CASSYPYEQYF.

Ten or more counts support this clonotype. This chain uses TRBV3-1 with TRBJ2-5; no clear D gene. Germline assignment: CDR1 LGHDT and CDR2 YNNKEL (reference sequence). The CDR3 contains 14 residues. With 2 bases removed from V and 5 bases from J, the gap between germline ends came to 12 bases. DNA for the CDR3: TGTGCCAGCAGCCAATTGCAGGCGGTTGAGACCCAGTACTTC. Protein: CASSQLQAVETQYF.

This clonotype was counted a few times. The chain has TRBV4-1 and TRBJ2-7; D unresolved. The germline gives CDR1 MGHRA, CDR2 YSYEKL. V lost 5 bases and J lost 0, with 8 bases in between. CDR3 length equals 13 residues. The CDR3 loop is CASSKDASYEQYF. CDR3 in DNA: TGCGCCAGCAGCAAGGACGCCTCCTACGAGCAGTACTTC.

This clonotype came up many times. The CDR3 coding sequence is TGTGCCAGCAGTTTCGGGCAGGGCAACACTGAAGCTTTCTTT. Translating gives CASSFGQGNTEAFF. V and J are TRBV12-3 or TRBV12-4 and TRBJ1-1; a possible D gene is TRBD1 (5 bases). CDR3 length: 14 amino acids. Deletions cut 3 bases from V and 2 bases from J, with 10 bases between.

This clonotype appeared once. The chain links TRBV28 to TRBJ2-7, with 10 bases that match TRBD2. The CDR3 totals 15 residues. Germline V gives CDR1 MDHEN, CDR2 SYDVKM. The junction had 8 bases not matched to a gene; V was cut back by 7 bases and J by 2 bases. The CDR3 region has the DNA TGTGCCAGCACTTCTAGCGGGAGCCCTCCCTACGAGCAGTACTTC. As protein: CASTSSGSPPYEQYF.

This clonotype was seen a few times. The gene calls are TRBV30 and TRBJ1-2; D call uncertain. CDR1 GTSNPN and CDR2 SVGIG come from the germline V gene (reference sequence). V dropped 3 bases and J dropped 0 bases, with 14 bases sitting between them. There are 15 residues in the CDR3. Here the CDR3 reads CAWSPTVTPNYGYTF. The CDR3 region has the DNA TGTGCCTGGAGCCCCACAGTTACCCCTAACTATGGCTACACCTTC.

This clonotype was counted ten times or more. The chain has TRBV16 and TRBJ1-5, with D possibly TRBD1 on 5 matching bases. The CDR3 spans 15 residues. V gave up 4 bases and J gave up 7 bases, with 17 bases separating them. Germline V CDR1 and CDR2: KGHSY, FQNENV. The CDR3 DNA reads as TGTGCCAGCAGCCTGGCCCCGGGGGAGGAGCAGCCCCAGCATTTT. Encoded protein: CASSLAPGEEQPQHF.

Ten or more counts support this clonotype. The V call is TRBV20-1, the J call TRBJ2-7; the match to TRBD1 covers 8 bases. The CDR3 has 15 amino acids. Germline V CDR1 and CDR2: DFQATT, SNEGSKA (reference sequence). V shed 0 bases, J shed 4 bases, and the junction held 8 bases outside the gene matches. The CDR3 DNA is TGCAGTGCTAGAGAGTTCAGGGGGCGCTCATACGAGCAGTACTTC. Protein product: CSAREFRGRSYEQYF.

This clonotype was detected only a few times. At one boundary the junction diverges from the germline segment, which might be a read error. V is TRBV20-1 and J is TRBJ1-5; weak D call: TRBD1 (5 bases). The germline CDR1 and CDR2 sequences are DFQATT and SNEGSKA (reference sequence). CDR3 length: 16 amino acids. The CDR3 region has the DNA TGCAGTGCTAGAGATCTGAGGGGCAGGGAACATCAGCCCCAGCGTTTT. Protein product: CSARDLRGREHQPQRF.

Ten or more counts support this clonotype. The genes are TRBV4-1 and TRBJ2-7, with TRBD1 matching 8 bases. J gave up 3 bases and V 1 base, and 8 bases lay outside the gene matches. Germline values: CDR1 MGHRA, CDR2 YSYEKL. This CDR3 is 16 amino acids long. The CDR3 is CASSQVGQGPNYEQYF. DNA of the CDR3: TGCGCCAGCAGCCAAGTCGGACAGGGACCCAACTACGAGCAGTACTTC.

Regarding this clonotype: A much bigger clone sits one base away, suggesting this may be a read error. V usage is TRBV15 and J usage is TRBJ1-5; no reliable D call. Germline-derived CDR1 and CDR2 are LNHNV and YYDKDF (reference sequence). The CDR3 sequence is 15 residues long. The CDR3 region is CVTSRDWISNQPQHF. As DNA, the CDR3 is TGTGTCACCAGCAGAGACTGGATTAGCAATCAGCCCCAGCATTTT.

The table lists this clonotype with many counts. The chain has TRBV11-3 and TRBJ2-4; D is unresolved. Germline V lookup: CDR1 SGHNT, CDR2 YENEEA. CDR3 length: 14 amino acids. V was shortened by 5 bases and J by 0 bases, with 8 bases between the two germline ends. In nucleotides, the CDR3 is TGTGCCAGCAGCCCCCGTTCAGCCAAAAACATTCAGTACTTC. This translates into CASSPRSAKNIQYF.

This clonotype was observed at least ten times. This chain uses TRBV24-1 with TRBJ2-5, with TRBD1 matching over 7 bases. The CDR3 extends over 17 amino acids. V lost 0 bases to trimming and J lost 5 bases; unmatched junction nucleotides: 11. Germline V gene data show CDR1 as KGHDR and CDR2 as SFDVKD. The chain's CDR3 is CATSDLRQGETLETQYF. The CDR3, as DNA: TGTGCCACCAGTGATTTGAGGCAGGGGGAGACACTGGAGACCCAGTACTTC.

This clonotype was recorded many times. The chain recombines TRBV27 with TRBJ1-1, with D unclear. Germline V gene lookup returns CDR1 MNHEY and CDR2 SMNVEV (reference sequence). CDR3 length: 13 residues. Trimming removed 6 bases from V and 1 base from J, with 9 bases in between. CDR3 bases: TGTGCCAGCAGGGATGGACCGAACACTGAAGCTTTCTTT. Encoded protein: CASRDGPNTEAFF.

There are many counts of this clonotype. This CDR3 is CASSQMAGSGRTGELFF. The CDR3 DNA follows: TGTGCCAGCAGTCAAATGGCGGGTAGCGGTAGGACCGGGGAGCTGTTTTTT. V usage is TRBV6-1 and J usage is TRBJ2-2, with a possible D match to TRBD2 (6 bases). The V gene's germline CDR1 is MNHNS and CDR2 SASEGT. Deletions cut 5 bases from V and 5 bases from J, with 21 bases between. The length of the CDR3 is 17 residues.

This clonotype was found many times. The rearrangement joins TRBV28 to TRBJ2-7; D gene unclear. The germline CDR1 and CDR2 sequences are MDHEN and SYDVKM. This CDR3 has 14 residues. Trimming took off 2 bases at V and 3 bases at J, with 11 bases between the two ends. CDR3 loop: CASSLRFEGYEQYF. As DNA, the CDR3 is TGTGCCAGCAGTTTAAGGTTCGAAGGCTACGAGCAGTACTTC.

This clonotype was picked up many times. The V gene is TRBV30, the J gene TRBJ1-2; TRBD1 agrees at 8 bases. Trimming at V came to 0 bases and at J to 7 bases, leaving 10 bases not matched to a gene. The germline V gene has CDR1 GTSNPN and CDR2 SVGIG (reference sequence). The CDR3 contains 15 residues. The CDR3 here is CAWSVPPTGVRGYTF. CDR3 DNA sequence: TGTGCCTGGAGTGTACCCCCGACAGGGGTGCGTGGCTACACCTTC.

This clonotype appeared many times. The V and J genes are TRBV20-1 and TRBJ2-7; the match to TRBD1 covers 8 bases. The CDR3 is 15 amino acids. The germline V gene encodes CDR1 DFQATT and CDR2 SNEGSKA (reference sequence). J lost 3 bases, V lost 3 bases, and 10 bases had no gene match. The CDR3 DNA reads TGCAGTGCTAGCCAACACAGGGGGAGGAACTACGAGCAGTACTTC. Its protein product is CSASQHRGRNYEQYF.

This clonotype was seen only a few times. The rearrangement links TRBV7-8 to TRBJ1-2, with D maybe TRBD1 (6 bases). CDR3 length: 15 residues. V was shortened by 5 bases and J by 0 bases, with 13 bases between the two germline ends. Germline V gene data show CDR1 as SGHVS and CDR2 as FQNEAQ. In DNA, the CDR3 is TGTGCCAGCAGCCCGGACAGACTCCCTAACTATGGCTACACCTTC. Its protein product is CASSPDRLPNYGYTF.

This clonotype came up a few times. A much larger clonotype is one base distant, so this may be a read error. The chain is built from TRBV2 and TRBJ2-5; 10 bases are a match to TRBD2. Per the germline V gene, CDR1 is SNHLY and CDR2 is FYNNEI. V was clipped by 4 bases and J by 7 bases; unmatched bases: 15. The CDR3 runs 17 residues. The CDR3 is CASSAVEPGLALGTQYF. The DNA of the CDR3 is TGTGCCAGCAGTGCCGTAGAGCCGGGACTAGCGTTGGGGACCCAGTACTTC.

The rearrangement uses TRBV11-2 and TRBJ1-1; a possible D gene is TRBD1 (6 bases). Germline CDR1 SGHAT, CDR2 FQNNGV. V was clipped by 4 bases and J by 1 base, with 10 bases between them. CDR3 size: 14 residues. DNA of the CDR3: TGTGCCAGCAGCTGGGAACAGGGGAACACTGAAGCTTTCTTT. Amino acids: CASSWEQGNTEAFF.

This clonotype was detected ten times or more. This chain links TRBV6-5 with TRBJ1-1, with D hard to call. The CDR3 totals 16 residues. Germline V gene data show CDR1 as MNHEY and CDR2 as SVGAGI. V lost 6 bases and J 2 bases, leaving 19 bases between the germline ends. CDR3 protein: CASSFTQDARNTEAFF. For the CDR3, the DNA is TGTGCCAGCAGCTTTACTCAGGACGCAAGAAACACTGAAGCTTTCTTT.

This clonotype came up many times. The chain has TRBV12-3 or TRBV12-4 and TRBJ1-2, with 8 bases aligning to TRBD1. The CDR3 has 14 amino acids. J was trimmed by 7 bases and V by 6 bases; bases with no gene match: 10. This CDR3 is CASSLDRGYGGYTF. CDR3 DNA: TGTGCCAGCAGCCTCGACAGGGGCTACGGTGGCTACACCTTC.

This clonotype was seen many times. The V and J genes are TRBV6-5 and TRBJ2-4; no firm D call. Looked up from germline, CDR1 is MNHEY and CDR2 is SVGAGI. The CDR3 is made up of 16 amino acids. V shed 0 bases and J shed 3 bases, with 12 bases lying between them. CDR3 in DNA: TGTGCCAGCAGTTACTCGAAAGGGAACCACAAAAACATTCAGTACTTC. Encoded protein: CASSYSKGNHKNIQYF.

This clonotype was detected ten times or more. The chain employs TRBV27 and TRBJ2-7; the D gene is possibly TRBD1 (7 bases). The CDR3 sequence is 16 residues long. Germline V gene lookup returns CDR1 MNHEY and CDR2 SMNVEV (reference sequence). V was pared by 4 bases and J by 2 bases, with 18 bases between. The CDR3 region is CASSSSTGVAAYEQYF. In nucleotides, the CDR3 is TGTGCCAGCAGTTCCAGTACAGGGGTAGCGGCCTACGAGCAGTACTTC.

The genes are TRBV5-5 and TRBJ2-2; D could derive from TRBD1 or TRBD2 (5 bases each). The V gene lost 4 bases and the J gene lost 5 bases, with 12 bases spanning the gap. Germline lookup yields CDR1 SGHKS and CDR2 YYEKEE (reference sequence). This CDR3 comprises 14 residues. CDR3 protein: CASSHGTDTGELFF. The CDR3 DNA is TGTGCCAGCAGCCACGGGACGGATACCGGGGAGCTGTTTTTT.

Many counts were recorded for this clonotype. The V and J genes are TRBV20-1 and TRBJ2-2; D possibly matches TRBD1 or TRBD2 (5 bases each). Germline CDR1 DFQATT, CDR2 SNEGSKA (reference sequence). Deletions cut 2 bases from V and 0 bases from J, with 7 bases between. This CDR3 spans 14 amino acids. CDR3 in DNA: TGCAGTGCTAGAAGAGGGGCGAACACCGGGGAGCTGTTTTTT. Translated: CSARRGANTGELFF.

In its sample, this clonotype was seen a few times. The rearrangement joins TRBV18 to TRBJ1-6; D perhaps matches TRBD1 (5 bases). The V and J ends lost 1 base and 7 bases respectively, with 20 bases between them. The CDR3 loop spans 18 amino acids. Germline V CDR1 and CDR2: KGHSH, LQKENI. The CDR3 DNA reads TGTGCCAGCTCACCACAATTCGCAGGGAGGGAGCCGAATTCACCCCTCCACTTT. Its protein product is CASSPQFAGREPNSPLHF.

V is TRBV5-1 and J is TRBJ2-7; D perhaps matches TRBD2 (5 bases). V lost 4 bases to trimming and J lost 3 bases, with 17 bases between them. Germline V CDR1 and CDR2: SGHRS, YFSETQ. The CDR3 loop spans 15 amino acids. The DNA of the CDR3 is TGCGCCAGCAGCATGGGAGAGAAAGTGGGCTACGAGCAGTACTTC. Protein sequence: CASSMGEKVGYEQYF. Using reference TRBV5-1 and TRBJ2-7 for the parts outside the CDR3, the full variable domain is KAGVTQTPRYLIKTRGQQVTLSCSPISGHRSVSWYQQTPGQGLQFLFEYFSETQRNKGNFPGRFSGRQFSNSRSEMNVSTLELGDSALYLCASSMGEKVGYEQYFGPGTRLTVT.

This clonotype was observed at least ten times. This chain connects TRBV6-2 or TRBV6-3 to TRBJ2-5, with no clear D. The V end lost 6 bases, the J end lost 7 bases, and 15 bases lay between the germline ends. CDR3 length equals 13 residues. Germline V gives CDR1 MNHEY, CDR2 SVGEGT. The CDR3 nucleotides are TGTGCCAGCAGCCCGCTTGAGGACGGGACCCAGTACTTC. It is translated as CASSPLEDGTQYF.